This note documents a single TCR beta chain sequence. Repertoires were generated with immunoSEQ multiplex PCR, while TCRdb's copy carries only in-frame clones and drops some. This sample has roughly 400,000 clones, with about 91% found just once. Treatment specified: roughly 20 received Ad26.COV2.S at low or high dose, single or two shots; roughly 5 received placebo; per-sample allocation not given. Samples came from day 63 after the first vaccine or placebo injection. Ad26.COV2.S expressed prefusion-stabilized spike from the original Wuhan strain. The germline V gene has CDR1 SGHNT and CDR2 YENEEA. V was clipped by 5 bases and J by 7 bases, with 15 bases between them. The CDR3 is made up of 15 amino acids. This sample is drawn from a study of Ad26.COV2.S vaccination and SARS-CoV-2 variants. The wider study: Ad26.COV2.S given intramuscularly, once or twice 56 days apart.

This specimen consisted of peripheral blood, obtained in a trial of Ad26.COV2.S vaccine versus placebo. The rearrangement links TRBV11-3 to TRBJ1-6; possible D gene TRBD1, 5 bases. The sequence came from a person aged 18-60 years who received the Ad26.COV2.S COVID-19 vaccine or a placebo. Here the CDR3 DNA reads TGTGCCAGCAGCCAAGTGTGGGGGGACAATTCACCCCTCCACTTT. Its protein product is CASSQVWGDNSPLHF.